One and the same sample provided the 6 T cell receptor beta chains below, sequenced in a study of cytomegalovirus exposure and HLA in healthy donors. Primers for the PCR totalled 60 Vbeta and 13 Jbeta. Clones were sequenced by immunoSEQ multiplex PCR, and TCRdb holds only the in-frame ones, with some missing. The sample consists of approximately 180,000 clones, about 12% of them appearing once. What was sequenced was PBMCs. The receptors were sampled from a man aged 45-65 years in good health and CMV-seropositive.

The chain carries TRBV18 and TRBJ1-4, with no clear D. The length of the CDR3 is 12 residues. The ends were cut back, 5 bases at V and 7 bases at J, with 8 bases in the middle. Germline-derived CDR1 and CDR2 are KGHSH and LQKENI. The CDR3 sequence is CASSGGFEKLFF. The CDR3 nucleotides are TGTGCCAGCTCAGGAGGCTTTGAAAAACTGTTTTTT. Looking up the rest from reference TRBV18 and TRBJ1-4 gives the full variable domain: NAGVMQNPRHLVRRRGQEARLRCSPMKGHSHVYWYRQLPEEGLKFMVYLQKENIIDESGMPKERFSAEFPKEGPSILRIQQVVRGDSAAYFCASSGGFEKLFFGSGTQLSVL.

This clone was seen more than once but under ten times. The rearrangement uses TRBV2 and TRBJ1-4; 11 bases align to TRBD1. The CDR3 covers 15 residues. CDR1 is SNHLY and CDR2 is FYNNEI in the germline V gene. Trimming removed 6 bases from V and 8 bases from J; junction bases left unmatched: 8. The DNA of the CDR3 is TGTGCCAGCAGATTTACCGGGACAGGGGGAGAAAAACTGTTTTTT. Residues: CASRFTGTGGEKLFF.

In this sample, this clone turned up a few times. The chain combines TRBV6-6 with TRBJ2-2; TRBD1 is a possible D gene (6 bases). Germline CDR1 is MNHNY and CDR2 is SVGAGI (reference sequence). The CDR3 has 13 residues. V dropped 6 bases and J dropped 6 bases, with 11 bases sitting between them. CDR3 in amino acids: CASSQGRSGELFF. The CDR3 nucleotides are TGTGCCAGCAGCCAGGGGAGATCCGGGGAGCTGTTTTTT.

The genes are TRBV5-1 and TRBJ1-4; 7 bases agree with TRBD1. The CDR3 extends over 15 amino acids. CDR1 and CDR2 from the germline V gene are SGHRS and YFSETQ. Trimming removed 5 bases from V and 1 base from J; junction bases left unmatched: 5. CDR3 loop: CASRFTGETNEKLFF. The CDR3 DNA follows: TGCGCCAGCAGATTTACAGGGGAAACTAATGAAAAACTGTTTTTT.

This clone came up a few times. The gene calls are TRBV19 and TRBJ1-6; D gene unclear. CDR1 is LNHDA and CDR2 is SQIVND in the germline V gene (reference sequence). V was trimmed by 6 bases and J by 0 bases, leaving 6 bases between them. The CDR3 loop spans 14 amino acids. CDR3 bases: TGTGCCAGTAGACGGAGCTCCTATAATTCACCCCTCCACTTT. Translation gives CASRRSSYNSPLHF.

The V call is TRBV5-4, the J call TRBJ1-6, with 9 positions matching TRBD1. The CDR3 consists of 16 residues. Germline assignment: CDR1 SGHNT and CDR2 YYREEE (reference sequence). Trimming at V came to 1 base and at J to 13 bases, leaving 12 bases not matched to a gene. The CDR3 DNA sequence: TGTGCCAGCAGCTTGTGGGACAGGGTTTTGGTTTCCCCCCTCCACTTT. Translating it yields CASSLWDRVLVSPLHF.